The 23 T cell receptor beta chains listed next were all sequenced from one sample in a study of T cell responses to AZD1222 COVID-19 vaccine. Only in-frame clones appear in the TCRdb table, and some are missing; sequencing was by immunoSEQ multiplex PCR. The sample carries fewer than 200,000 clones, roughly 92% recorded once. Sequenced here: peripheral blood, sampled 28 days after the second AZD1222 dose. These receptors were obtained from an adult who received the AZD1222 COVID-19 vaccine.

The chain combines TRBV27 with TRBJ2-5; unclear D gene. From germline, CDR1 is MNHEY and CDR2 SMNVEV (reference sequence). Trimming cost V 3 bases and J 2 bases, with 7 bases left between them. The CDR3 contains 13 residues. The CDR3 loop is CASSFQAQETQYF. DNA of the CDR3: TGTGCCAGCAGTTTCCAGGCACAAGAGACCCAGTACTTC.

V usage is TRBV2 and J usage is TRBJ2-3; D possibly corresponds to TRBD1 (6 bases). CDR1 is SNHLY and CDR2 is FYNNEI in the germline V gene. V lost 3 bases and J lost 0, with 10 bases in between. The CDR3 spans 15 residues. CDR3 amino acids: CASSDRGISTDTQYF. As DNA, the CDR3 is TGTGCCAGCAGTGATAGGGGGATTAGCACAGATACGCAGTATTTT.

The J gene is TRBJ1-2, the V gene TRBV6-5; D is unresolved. Per the germline V gene, CDR1 is MNHEY and CDR2 is SVGAGI. CDR3 length: 13 residues. V lost 5 bases and J lost 7, with 14 bases in between. CDR3 loop: CASSLREGGGYTF. As DNA, the CDR3 is TGTGCCAGCAGTCTCAGAGAGGGAGGTGGCTACACCTTC.

The chain uses TRBV7-3 and TRBJ1-2, with TRBD1 as a possible D gene (5 bases). The ends were cut back, 2 bases at V and 4 bases at J, with 20 bases in the middle. The CDR3 runs to 17 residues. Per germline, CDR1 SGHTA and CDR2 FQGTGA. CDR3: CASSLPPDRRNPYGYTF. The CDR3 nucleotides are TGTGCCAGCAGCTTACCCCCCGACAGACGTAACCCCTATGGCTACACCTTC.

The chain joins TRBV7-9 to TRBJ1-4, with TRBD1 matching over 7 bases. The CDR3 covers 13 residues. V trimming: 1 base; J trimming: 8 bases; junction bases outside the gene matches: 1. The germline gives CDR1 SEHNR, CDR2 FQNEAQ (reference sequence). The DNA for the CDR3 is TGTGCCAGCAGCTTAGTCAGGGGGGAAAAACTGTTTTTT. Translation: CASSLVRGEKLFF.

The chain recombines TRBV7-3 with TRBJ2-3, with D maybe TRBD2 (5 bases). Trimming shortened V by 1 base and J by 2 bases, and 10 bases separated the two germline ends. The CDR3 is 15 amino acids. The germline gives CDR1 SGHTA, CDR2 FQGTGA. CDR3 bases: TGTGCCAGCAGCTTAAGTGGAGCGGTCACAGATACGCAGTATTTT. Amino acid sequence: CASSLSGAVTDTQYF.

The chain joins TRBV19 to TRBJ1-5; D is unresolved. The CDR3 has 15 residues. CDR1 is LNHDA and CDR2 is SQIVND in the germline V gene (reference sequence). V dropped 6 bases and J dropped 0 bases, with 12 bases sitting between them. The chain's CDR3 is CASSLSLYSNQPQHF. Written as DNA, the CDR3 is TGTGCCAGTAGCCTCAGTCTTTATAGCAATCAGCCCCAGCATTTT.

J is TRBJ1-2 and V is TRBV10-2; D is perhaps TRBD1 (6 bases). This CDR3 is built from 13 residues. Trimming stripped 4 bases from V and 4 bases from J, with 10 bases between. Germline V CDR1 and CDR2: WSHSY, SAAADI. The CDR3 DNA reads as TGCGCCAGCAGTGTGACAGGCGGCTATGGCTACACCTTC. This sequence encodes CASSVTGGYGYTF.

This chain joins TRBV18 and TRBJ2-1; a possible D gene is TRBD2 (5 bases). CDR3 length: 14 residues. Trimming pared 5 bases from V and 8 bases from J, leaving 16 bases between. CDR1 and CDR2 from the germline V gene are KGHSH and LQKENI. The CDR3 coding sequence is TGTGCCAGCTCATCCCGGACGGGGTGGGATGAGCAGTTCTTC. This translates into CASSSRTGWDEQFF.

The gene calls are TRBV5-4 and TRBJ2-1, with 8 bases that match TRBD2. This CDR3 region has 13 residues. Losses at the gene ends were 4 bases for V and 8 bases for J; bases not matched to a gene: 5. Germline V gene lookup returns CDR1 SGHNT and CDR2 YYREEE (reference sequence). The DNA of the CDR3 is TGTGCCAGCAGCACGGGACTAGTGGATGAGCAGTTCTTC. The encoded protein is CASSTGLVDEQFF.

The chain recombines TRBV18 with TRBJ2-3; 11 bases align to TRBD1. Germline V lookup: CDR1 KGHSH, CDR2 LQKENI. The trim removed 1 base at V and 4 bases at J, leaving 4 bases unmatched. The CDR3 has 16 residues. CDR3 DNA: TGTGCCAGCTCACCACAAGGACAGGGGGCCTCAGATACGCAGTATTTT. Protein product: CASSPQGQGASDTQYF.

The rearrangement uses TRBV11-2 and TRBJ2-4; D is perhaps TRBD1 (5 bases). The CDR3 loop spans 17 amino acids. CDR1 and CDR2 from the germline V gene are SGHAT and FQNNGV. With 1 base removed from V and 3 bases from J, the gap between germline ends came to 16 bases. This CDR3 is CASSLVPGARGKNIQYF. As DNA, the CDR3 is TGTGCCAGCAGCTTAGTTCCAGGCGCAAGGGGCAAAAACATTCAGTACTTC.

This chain connects TRBV2 to TRBJ1-2, with 9 bases aligning to TRBD1. The germline CDR1 and CDR2 sequences are SNHLY and FYNNEI. This CDR3 contains 13 residues. The V and J ends lost 8 bases and 5 bases, in that order; junction bases with no gene match: 6. The CDR3 loop reads CASRTGANYGYTF. Here the CDR3 DNA reads TGTGCCAGCCGGACAGGGGCGAATTATGGCTACACCTTC. Filled out from reference TRBV2 and TRBJ1-2, the complete variable domain reads EPEVTQTPSHQVTQMGQEVILRCVPISNHLYFYWYRQILGQKVEFLVSFYNNEISEKSEIFDDQFSVERPDGSNFTLKIRSTKLEDSAMYFCASRTGANYGYTFGSGTRLTVV.

The V gene is TRBV9, the J gene TRBJ2-7; D not resolved. This CDR3 region has 14 residues. Germline V gives CDR1 SGDLS, CDR2 YYNGEE. V was shortened by 3 bases and J by 4 bases, with 14 bases between the two germline ends. DNA for the CDR3: TGTGCCAGCAGCGCCGGGCCTACTCTATACGAGCAGTACTTC. Translating gives CASSAGPTLYEQYF.

The chain has TRBV12-3 or TRBV12-4 and TRBJ1-2; no clear D. V dropped 3 bases and J dropped 8 bases, with 10 bases sitting between them. The length of the CDR3 is 12 residues. CDR3 sequence: CASSFGREGYTF. The CDR3 bases are TGTGCCAGCAGTTTTGGGCGAGAAGGCTACACCTTC.

The V and J genes are TRBV6-5 and TRBJ1-2; D uncertain. CDR1 is MNHEY, CDR2 SVGAGI, per germline. This CDR3 comprises 13 residues. V lost 6 bases and J 2 bases, leaving 10 bases between the germline ends. CDR3 DNA sequence: TGTGCCAGCAGCCGGACGGAAAACTATGGCTACACCTTC. It encodes CASSRTENYGYTF.

The chain joins TRBV6-1 to TRBJ2-5, with D perhaps matching TRBD1 (6 bases). V was cut by 0 bases and J by 1 base, with 12 bases left in between. This CDR3 is 16 amino acids long. Germline values: CDR1 MNHNS, CDR2 SASEGT. For the CDR3, the DNA is TGTGCCAGCAGTGAAGCCAATACAGGGCCCCAAGAGACCCAGTACTTC. It translates to CASSEANTGPQETQYF.

CDR3 nucleotides: TGTGCCAGCAGTCTACCCCGGGGGGCCATTAATTCACCCCTCCACTTT. Protein sequence: CASSLPRGAINSPLHF. J is TRBJ1-6 and V is TRBV28; D is possibly TRBD1 (6 bases). The V gene lost 5 bases and the J gene lost 6 bases, with 17 bases spanning the gap. Germline values: CDR1 MDHEN, CDR2 SYDVKM. This CDR3 is built from 16 residues.

This chain links TRBV5-4 with TRBJ1-1; D remains ambiguous. Trimming shortened V by 4 bases and J by 11 bases, and 15 bases separated the two germline ends. The CDR3 runs to 12 residues. CDR1 and CDR2 (germline): SGHNT, YYREEE (reference sequence). CDR3 sequence: CASSQGGGVAFF. CDR3 sequence (DNA): TGTGCCAGCAGCCAAGGAGGTGGTGTGGCTTTCTTT.

The chain uses TRBV27 and TRBJ1-1, with 9 bases that match TRBD1. Germline V gives CDR1 MNHEY, CDR2 SMNVEV (reference sequence). J lost 1 base, V lost 6 bases, and 3 bases had no gene match. CDR3 length equals 14 residues. The CDR3 nucleotides are TGTGCCAGCAGCTTGGGACAGGGGAACACTGAAGCTTTCTTT. Its protein is CASSLGQGNTEAFF.

This chain uses TRBV11-2 with TRBJ2-4; maybe TRBD1 (5 bases). Looked up from germline, CDR1 is SGHAT and CDR2 is FQNNGV. CDR3 length equals 15 residues. The V and J ends lost 5 bases and 5 bases respectively, with 16 bases between them. The chain's CDR3 is CASSLPGASQNIQYF. CDR3 DNA sequence: TGTGCCAGCAGCCTCCCTGGGGCGTCTCAAAACATTCAGTACTTC.

The rearrangement uses TRBV14 and TRBJ1-1; no firm D call. With 4 bases removed from V and 0 bases from J, the gap between germline ends came to 6 bases. The CDR3 loop spans 13 amino acids. CDR1 and CDR2 from the germline V gene are SGHDN and FVKESK. The CDR3 is CASSPSMNTEAFF. CDR3 DNA sequence: TGTGCCAGCAGCCCCTCAATGAACACTGAAGCTTTCTTT.

The V gene is TRBV7-9, the J gene TRBJ2-6; TRBD1 is a possible D gene (5 bases). CDR1 is SEHNR and CDR2 is FQNEAQ in the germline V gene (reference sequence). V gave up 5 bases and J gave up 0 bases, with 8 bases separating them. The CDR3 covers 15 residues. The CDR3 coding sequence is TGTGCCAGCAGCGCGACAGTCTCTGGGGCCAACGTCCTGACTTTC. This sequence encodes CASSATVSGANVLTF.